The rows below give T cell receptor beta chains drawn from one sample of a study of T-cell memory formation after mild COVID-19. TCRdb recomputed calls from the 5' RACE reads with MiXCR, one row per CDR3 protein. The sample carries over 400,000 distinct CDR3 sequences, roughly a quarter recorded once. Specimen: PBMCs or a T cell subset sorted from them (not recorded which). These receptors were obtained from an adult woman who had mild COVID-19 (a few samples of this study predate the infection). Cell type and time point are not known. The conserved cysteine and the conserved F or W are not part of the CDR3 here. Only part of the rows carry a size: once, few, many, or a class if the clone is expanded.

j_call: TRBJ2-3; v_call: TRBV7-9; clone_size: -; cdr3_aa: ASTESGSGTDTQY
j_call: TRBJ1-4; v_call: TRBV3-1; clone_size: -; cdr3_aa: ASSLQKGTKGEKLF
j_call: TRBJ2-1; v_call: TRBV15; clone_size: -; cdr3_aa: ATRPKYSSYNEQF
j_call: TRBJ2-1; v_call: TRBV27; clone_size: -; cdr3_aa: ASSPEGTSGNNEQF
j_call: TRBJ2-7; v_call: TRBV6-5; clone_size: -; cdr3_aa: ASSSGFRYEQY
j_call: TRBJ1-1; v_call: TRBV5-1; clone_size: -; cdr3_aa: ASSLGSERGNTEAF
j_call: TRBJ2-3; v_call: TRBV5-1; clone_size: many; cdr3_aa: ASSSTRDRVWDTQY
j_call: TRBJ2-5; v_call: TRBV10-3; clone_size: -; cdr3_aa: ATQGDGYQETQY
j_call: TRBJ2-5; v_call: TRBV3-1; clone_size: -; cdr3_aa: ASSQEAGGKKETQY
j_call: TRBJ2-5; v_call: TRBV6-1; clone_size: once; cdr3_aa: ASSEGDQQETQY
j_call: TRBJ2-1; v_call: TRBV6-4; clone_size: few; cdr3_aa: ASSRSSGAQNEQF
j_call: TRBJ2-5; v_call: TRBV4-2; clone_size: -; cdr3_aa: ASGNQETQY
j_call: TRBJ1-5; v_call: TRBV28; clone_size: few; cdr3_aa: ASSSEGDYRNQPQH
j_call: TRBJ2-2; v_call: TRBV7-6; clone_size: -; cdr3_aa: ASSLEGVPGELF
j_call: TRBJ2-7; v_call: TRBV5-1; clone_size: few; cdr3_aa: ASSLPGQVAYEQY
j_call: TRBJ2-3; v_call: TRBV7-2; clone_size: few; cdr3_aa: ASSLAQKITDTQY
j_call: TRBJ2-7; v_call: TRBV10-3; clone_size: -; cdr3_aa: AISESEGTPYEQY
j_call: TRBJ1-1; v_call: TRBV7-2; clone_size: -; cdr3_aa: ASSLMGRGVPA
j_call: TRBJ2-1; v_call: TRBV5-1; clone_size: -; cdr3_aa: ASSFYRGHHNEQF
j_call: TRBJ1-3; v_call: TRBV6-1; clone_size: -; cdr3_aa: ASSTDAGRNTIY
j_call: TRBJ2-1; v_call: TRBV9; clone_size: -; cdr3_aa: ASSVGWWLDNEQF
j_call: TRBJ2-2; v_call: TRBV19; clone_size: few; cdr3_aa: ASSLGGGAPGELF
j_call: TRBJ2-6; v_call: TRBV29-1; clone_size: many; cdr3_aa: SVAAPTIGANVLT
j_call: TRBJ1-2; v_call: TRBV29-1; clone_size: -; cdr3_aa: SVGQGAGGYT
j_call: TRBJ2-3; v_call: TRBV20-1; clone_size: few; cdr3_aa: SASPTQRIDTQY
j_call: TRBJ2-1; v_call: TRBV7-9; clone_size: -; cdr3_aa: ASSLALVSGEVYNEQF
j_call: TRBJ2-3; v_call: TRBV7-2; clone_size: -; cdr3_aa: ASSWLVRTFTDTQY
j_call: TRBJ1-2; v_call: TRBV3-1; clone_size: few; cdr3_aa: ASSQALGYT
j_call: TRBJ2-2; v_call: TRBV20-1; clone_size: few; cdr3_aa: SARGSTEGALRYTGELF
j_call: TRBJ1-2; v_call: TRBV20-1; clone_size: -; cdr3_aa: SAGDRGSGYT
j_call: TRBJ2-1; v_call: TRBV11-2; clone_size: -; cdr3_aa: ASSLTGIGEQF
j_call: TRBJ1-2; v_call: TRBV6-5; clone_size: -; cdr3_aa: ASSSLAGRGHGYT
j_call: TRBJ2-1; v_call: TRBV2; clone_size: -; cdr3_aa: ASRTGLAGLYNEQF
j_call: TRBJ1-1; v_call: TRBV25-1; clone_size: few; cdr3_aa: ASSESQGHTEAF
j_call: TRBJ2-5; v_call: TRBV5-1; clone_size: -; cdr3_aa: ASSIGTDQETQY
j_call: TRBJ2-1; v_call: TRBV20-1; clone_size: few; cdr3_aa: SARDRERGSTINEQF
j_call: TRBJ1-1; v_call: TRBV12-3/TRBV12-4; clone_size: -; cdr3_aa: ASSLAGAITEAF
j_call: TRBJ2-5; v_call: TRBV12-3/TRBV12-4; clone_size: few; cdr3_aa: ASRSSGGARETQY
j_call: TRBJ2-2; v_call: TRBV28; clone_size: few; cdr3_aa: ASSPGVLNTGELF
j_call: TRBJ2-1; v_call: TRBV7-2; clone_size: -; cdr3_aa: ASSQNSFMSSYNEQF
j_call: TRBJ2-7; v_call: TRBV11-2; clone_size: -; cdr3_aa: ASSLRQDQY
j_call: TRBJ2-7; v_call: TRBV15; clone_size: -; cdr3_aa: ATSPRTSGGWSNVEQY
j_call: TRBJ2-2; v_call: TRBV6-5; clone_size: few; cdr3_aa: ASRGQGFAGELF
j_call: TRBJ2-1; v_call: TRBV5-4; clone_size: -; cdr3_aa: ASSSAPGLVTNEQF
j_call: TRBJ1-1; v_call: TRBV9; clone_size: -; cdr3_aa: ASSVEEGRRAF
j_call: TRBJ2-1; v_call: TRBV20-1; clone_size: -; cdr3_aa: SARDFGLAAYNEQF
j_call: TRBJ2-1; v_call: TRBV7-3; clone_size: few; cdr3_aa: ASSIGTANNEQF
j_call: TRBJ2-7; v_call: TRBV19; clone_size: -; cdr3_aa: ASSVQGNEQY
j_call: TRBJ2-7; v_call: TRBV7-9; clone_size: -; cdr3_aa: ASSPLTAYEQY
j_call: TRBJ2-5; v_call: TRBV7-9; clone_size: few; cdr3_aa: ASSSTGLAAGETQY
j_call: TRBJ1-6; v_call: TRBV9; clone_size: -; cdr3_aa: ASSDDPTGGLRNSPLH
j_call: TRBJ2-7; v_call: TRBV6-5; clone_size: -; cdr3_aa: ATGLDYEQY
j_call: TRBJ2-7; v_call: TRBV20-1; clone_size: few; cdr3_aa: SARVGVSYEQY